This TCR beta chain was sequenced in a study of T cell repertoires in cytomegalovirus infection. TCRdb reanalysed the reads using MiXCR and keeps one entry per CDR3 protein. Among fewer than 550,000 distinct CDR3 sequences listed, over 9% were seen once. This clonotype was detected ten times or more. CDR1 and CDR2 from the germline V gene are SGHTA and FQGTGA. This CDR3 has 16 amino acids. V dropped 4 bases and J dropped 5; count of bases not matched to a gene: 11. Material for sequencing was PBMCs. The origin of this receptor is a human donor in good health (CMV status not recorded). Some clones in this sample may be carry-over from other donors' samples. The chain joins TRBV7-3 to TRBJ2-1, with 7 bases identical to TRBD2. This CDR3 reads CASSSRPAGPDNEQFF. DNA of the CDR3: TGTGCCAGCAGCTCTCGACCAGCGGGGCCAGACAATGAGCAGTTCTTC.